This TCR beta chain was sequenced for a study of T cell changes during pregnancy in multiple sclerosis. Clones were read by immunoSEQ multiplex PCR, and TCRdb kept only the in-frame ones, dropping some. The sample carries approximately 42,000 clones, roughly 80% recorded once. CDR1 and CDR2 (germline): KGHSH, LQKENI. Losses at the gene ends were 3 bases for V and 2 bases for J; bases not matched to a gene: 0. This CDR3 spans 14 amino acids. The input for sequencing was CD4+ T cells from peripheral blood mononuclear cells, taken before pregnancy. The chain is built from TRBV18 and TRBJ2-7, with 11 bases that match TRBD2. The sequence derives from a female donor with multiple sclerosis, enrolled in a pregnancy study. This CDR3 reads CASSPGLAAYEQYF. DNA of the CDR3: TGTGCCAGCTCACCGGGACTAGCGGCCTACGAGCAGTACTTC.